Shown below are 11 T cell receptor beta chains from a single sample sequenced in a study of spatial heterogeneity in lung cancer (dated by TCRdb to the late 2010s). The time point label, as the study defines it: sample taken at primary tumor resection. Without any cell sorting, TCR sequencing was performed on whole RNA extracted either from tumor and nontumor lung tissue or from cryopreserved PBMC samples. Preparation of the library involved 5' RACE. The run used a NextSeq 500. The public sequencing data were trimmed at Q25 with fastp and processed into clonotypes with MiXCR by TCRdb, which kept only in-frame beta chains. For every CDR3 protein sequence, its rows merge into one entry that carries the most common genes and DNA. A total of tens of thousands of distinct CDR3 sequences appear in this sample, 10% to 15% of them only once. 3.5% to 5.5% of the sample is taken by the ten largest. The source was PBMCs, collected at surgery. The receptor source for this set is a male donor with early-stage non-small cell lung cancer.

The chain uses TRBV29-1 and TRBJ2-1, with 11 nucleotides matching TRBD2. The CDR3 is 15 amino acids. Germline lookup yields CDR1 SQVTM and CDR2 ANQGSEA. J gave up 4 bases and V 7 bases, and 9 bases lay outside the gene matches. CDR3 residues: CSARQTSGTYNEQFF. CDR3 nucleotides: TGCAGCGCCAGACAGACTAGCGGGACGTACAATGAGCAGTTCTTC.

This clonotype was counted at least ten times. The chain has TRBV20-1 and TRBJ2-1; TRBD2 matches 7 bases. Looked up from germline, CDR1 is DFQATT and CDR2 is SNEGSKA (reference sequence). V lost 1 base and J lost 9; bases outside the gene matches: 9. The CDR3 spans 14 residues. The CDR3 sequence: CSARGTGRRSEQFF. DNA of the CDR3: TGCAGTGCTAGAGGCACCGGGAGGCGGAGTGAGCAGTTCTTC.

This clonotype was found many times. V and J are TRBV12-3 or TRBV12-4 and TRBJ1-4, with D unresolved. This CDR3 has 12 residues. V was shortened by 3 bases and J by 5 bases, with 4 bases between the two germline ends. This CDR3 reads CASSLGNEKLFF. CDR3 in DNA: TGTGCCAGCAGTTTGGGGAATGAAAAACTGTTTTTT.

This clonotype was seen at least ten times. This rearrangement joins TRBV20-1 to TRBJ1-3, with a tentative D call TRBD1 (5 bases). Germline V gene data show CDR1 as DFQATT and CDR2 as SNEGSKA (reference sequence). The CDR3 length is 14 residues. Deletions cut 3 bases from V and 8 bases from J, with 17 bases between. CDR3 nucleotide sequence: TGCAGTGCTAGGGACAACAAATCGCGACACACCATATATTTT. Encoded protein: CSARDNKSRHTIYF.

This clonotype was detected a few times. The chain combines TRBV5-1 with TRBJ2-1, with 9 bases matching TRBD2. CDR3 size: 14 residues. Germline-derived CDR1 and CDR2 are SGHRS and YFSETQ. V shed 7 bases and J 8 bases; nucleotides not matched to a gene: 10. CDR3 DNA: TGCGCCAGCGGAGAAGGCGGGAGGGCCGATGAGCAGTTCTTC. Residues: CASGEGGRADEQFF.

There are a few counts of this clonotype. The V call is TRBV20-1, the J call TRBJ1-1, with D unclear. V was cut by 0 bases and J by 4 bases, with 15 bases left in between. Germline CDR1 reads DFQATT; CDR2 reads SNEGSKA (reference sequence). This CDR3 is 15 amino acids long. CDR3 sequence reads: CSARDRSGVGTEAFF. For the CDR3, the DNA is TGCAGTGCTAGAGATAGAAGCGGGGTTGGCACTGAAGCTTTCTTT.

The chain recombines TRBV2 with TRBJ1-1, with D possibly being TRBD1 (6 bases). CDR1 and CDR2 from the germline V gene are SNHLY and FYNNEI. The V gene lost 6 bases and the J gene lost 6 bases, with 11 bases spanning the gap. The CDR3 has 12 amino acids. The CDR3 DNA reads TGTGCCAGCAGCTCGACAGGCCCTGAAGCTTTCTTT. It specifies CASSSTGPEAFF.

The V gene is TRBV7-3, the J gene TRBJ2-5, with a tentative D call TRBD2 (5 bases). The CDR3 has 13 residues. Trimming took 5 bases from V and 3 from J, leaving 10 bases between them. Germline CDR1 reads SGHTA; CDR2 reads FQGTGA. The DNA of the CDR3 is TGTGCCAGCAGCCCAAAAGCGGAAGAGACCCAGTACTTC. Amino acid sequence: CASSPKAEETQYF.

The gene calls are TRBV9 and TRBJ2-5; 8 bases agree with TRBD2. The CDR3 length is 16 residues. From germline, CDR1 is SGDLS and CDR2 YYNGEE. V shed 4 bases, J shed 1 base, and the junction held 9 bases outside the gene matches. In nucleotides, the CDR3 is TGTGCCAGCAGCACCGGGAGGGGAGGAGGCCAAGAGACCCAGTACTTC. Translating it yields CASSTGRGGGQETQYF. The entire variable domain, with the rest obtained from reference TRBV9 and TRBJ2-5, is as follows: DSGVTQTPKHLITATGQRVTLRCSPRSGDLSVYWYQQSLDQGLQFLIQYYNGEERAKGNILERFSAQQFPDLHSELNLSSLELGDSALYFCASSTGRGGGQETQYFGPGTRLLVL.

The rearrangement links TRBV5-4 to TRBJ2-3, with D hard to call. CDR3 length equals 14 residues. V shed 0 bases and J shed 2 bases, with 7 bases lying between them. In germline, CDR1 is SGHNT, CDR2 YYREEE (reference sequence). Here the CDR3 reads CASSLVDHTDTQYF. The CDR3 DNA reads as TGTGCCAGCAGCTTGGTTGACCACACAGATACGCAGTATTTT.

The V call is TRBV7-9, the J call TRBJ2-1; the D call may be TRBD1 or TRBD2 (5 bases each). With 5 bases removed from V and 7 bases from J, the gap between germline ends came to 18 bases. CDR1 and CDR2 from the germline V gene are SEHNR and FQNEAQ (reference sequence). This CDR3 contains 15 residues. The CDR3 nucleotides are TGTGCCAGCAGCCCGATCGGGGCTAGTTGGAATGAGCAGTTCTTC. Translating gives CASSPIGASWNEQFF.